Listed below are T cell receptor beta chains from one sample, sequenced in a study of blood T cell repertoires in COVID-19. Only in-frame clones appear in the TCRdb table, and some are missing; sequencing was by immunoSEQ multiplex PCR. The sample has approximately 140,000 clones; about 86% are singletons. The sample was peripheral blood. Receptor source: a man between 65 and 85 years old with acute or convalescent COVID-19. CDR3s include the opening cysteine and the closing phenylalanine or tryptophan. A D gene is named only where the DNA matches it firmly. Where a row states a size, it is once, few, many or the class of an expanded clone; other rows omit it.

TRBD2 TRBJ2-3 17 TRBV7-2 once TGTGCCAGCAGCTTAGTCCGGTCGGCGGGAGCAGGAGATACGCAGTATTTT CASSLVRSAGAGDTQYF
. TRBJ1-2 15 TRBV4-1 . TGCGCCAGCAGTTTAACAGACAACATTAACTATGGCTACACCTTC CASSLTDNINYGYTF
TRBD2 TRBJ2-1 16 TRBV19 . TGTGCCAGTAGTATCCTAGCGGGAGGGCCTTTCAATGAGCAGTTCTTC CASSILAGGPFNEQFF
. TRBJ1-3 13 TRBV7-2 . TGTGCCAGCAGCTTAAACAGCGGAAACACCATATATTTT CASSLNSGNTIYF
. TRBJ2-2 15 TRBV7-2 . TGTGCCAGCAGCTTAAAGCGGACGGACACCGGGGAGCTGTTTTTT CASSLKRTDTGELFF
. TRBJ2-7 14 TRBV14 . TGTGCCAGCAGCCAAGGGCGGGGGCTTGTCGAGCAGTACTTC CASSQGRGLVEQYF
TRBD1 TRBJ1-5 14 TRBV2 . TGTGCCAGCAGTAGGGACAGTAGCAATCAGCCCCAGCATTTT CASSRDSSNQPQHF
TRBD2 TRBJ2-3 18 TRBV7-8 . TGTGCCAGCAGCTTAGTCCTCCTTACTAGCGGGAGGGGGGATACGCAGTATTTT CASSLVLLTSGRGDTQYF
TRBD2 TRBJ2-3 15 TRBV27 . TGTGCCAGCAGTTTAAGCGGGAGGGCAGGAGATACGCAGTATTTT CASSLSGRAGDTQYF
. TRBJ2-7 15 TRBV28 . TGTGCCAGCAGTTTCAGGACCGGGACAACCTACGAGCAGTACTTC CASSFRTGTTYEQYF
. TRBJ2-5 12 TRBV24-1 . TGTGCCACCAGTGATTTGCGGGGGACCCAGTACTTC CATSDLRGTQYF
. TRBJ2-7 14 TRBV27 . TGTGCCAGCAGTCTCACCCGTAGCGCATACGAGCAGTACTTC CASSLTRSAYEQYF
TRBD2 TRBJ2-1 14 TRBV7-3 . TGTGCCAGCAGCTTACTAGCGGGAGTGGGTGAGCAGTTCTTC CASSLLAGVGEQFF
TRBD1 TRBJ1-1 16 TRBV19 . TGTGCCAGTAAGGAGGGGGCAACCATCATGAACACTGAAGCTTTCTTT CASKEGATIMNTEAFF
. TRBJ1-4 11 TRBV20-1 . TGCAGTGCAGCCGGGGTTGAAAAACTGTTTTTT CSAAGVEKLFF
TRBD2 TRBJ2-5 13 TRBV12-3/TRBV12-4 . TGTGCCAGCCGACTAGCGGGAGAAGAGACCCAGTACTTC CASRLAGEETQYF
TRBD1 TRBJ1-5 15 TRBV28 . TGTGCCAGCAGCCGACCGACAGGGGGTAATCAGCCCCAGCATTTT CASSRPTGGNQPQHF
TRBD2 TRBJ2-7 15 TRBV6-2/TRBV6-3 many TGTGCCAGCAGTTACCTCGGGCTAGCGGGGAGAGAGCAGTACTTC CASSYLGLAGREQYF
TRBD1 TRBJ2-1 12 TRBV7-3 . TGTGCCAGCAGCCCCGTACAGGGGTTGCAGTTCTTC CASSPVQGLQFF
. TRBJ1-2 14 TRBV10-3 . TGTGCCATCAGTGAGTCACGGGCTAACTATGGCTACACCTTC CAISESRANYGYTF
TRBD1 TRBJ2-3 16 TRBV5-1 . TGCGCCAGCAGCTGGACAGGGGGCGCCAACACAGATACGCAGTATTTT CASSWTGGANTDTQYF
. TRBJ2-3 13 TRBV4-1 . TGCGCCAGCAGCCAAGAATGGCTCGATACGCAGTATTTT CASSQEWLDTQYF
TRBD2 TRBJ2-7 18 TRBV4-3 . TGCGCCAGCAGCCAGAACCCGGGACTAGCGGGAAAAAGCTACGAGCAGTACTTC CASSQNPGLAGKSYEQYF
TRBD2 TRBJ2-3 16 TRBV24-1 . TGTGCCACCAGTGGGGCGGCACTAGCGGACACAGATACGCAGTATTTT CATSGAALADTDTQYF
. TRBJ2-7 15 TRBV7-2 . TGTGCCAGCAGCTGGCACAGGGACGGGTCCTACGAGCAGTACTTC CASSWHRDGSYEQYF
. TRBJ1-3 16 TRBV19 . TGTGCCAGTAGTATAGTTACCGGGAACTCTGGAAACACCATATATTTT CASSIVTGNSGNTIYF
TRBD2 TRBJ2-3 14 TRBV7-2 . TGTGCCAGCAGCATAGCGGGAGCCACAGATACGCAGTATTTT CASSIAGATDTQYF
. TRBJ1-4 15 TRBV7-9 . TGTGCCAGCAGCGCCCACGGGGGAACTAATGAAAAACTGTTTTTT CASSAHGGTNEKLFF
. TRBJ2-1 15 TRBV6-5 . TGTGCCAGCAGTTACTCTTGGTCCGGGGTCAATGAGCAGTTCTTC CASSYSWSGVNEQFF
. TRBJ1-1 15 TRBV15 . TGTGCCACCAGCAGAGATAGTACCCGGAACACTGAAGCTTTCTTT CATSRDSTRNTEAFF
. TRBJ2-5 14 TRBV6-2/TRBV6-3 . TGTGCCAGCAGCCAAGTAGTACTCCAAGAGACCCAGTACTTC CASSQVVLQETQYF
. TRBJ1-1 13 TRBV11-3 . TGTGCCAGCAGCCCCGGGGGGAACACTGAAGCTTTCTTT CASSPGGNTEAFF
. TRBJ2-5 17 TRBV21-1 . TGTGCCAGCAGCAAAGTAGGGGACAGGGGGCGCCTGGAGACCCAGTACTTC CASSKVGDRGRLETQYF
TRBD2 TRBJ2-1 16 TRBV27 . TGTGCCAGCAGTTTATCCCCTAGCGGGAGTGAGAATGAGCAGTTCTTC CASSLSPSGSENEQFF
. TRBJ2-1 15 TRBV20-1 . TGCAGTGCTAGTGGTAGCCCCGATTCCTACAATGAGCAGTTCTTC CSASGSPDSYNEQFF
TRBD1 TRBJ1-1 14 TRBV11-2 . TGTGCCAGCAGCATAACGCAGGGGGGTACTGAAGCTTTCTTT CASSITQGGTEAFF
TRBD1 TRBJ1-4 18 TRBV30 . TGTGCCTGGAGTAAAGGACAGGGGGCGCGGATGCCTAATGAAAAACTGTTTTTT CAWSKGQGARMPNEKLFF
. TRBJ2-1 15 TRBV4-3 once TGCGCCAGCAGCCAACGGCGGGATATGTACAATGAGCAGTTCTTC CASSQRRDMYNEQFF
. TRBJ2-6 13 TRBV30 . TGTGCCTGGACTACCTCTGGGGCCAACGTCCTGACTTTC CAWTTSGANVLTF
. TRBJ1-2 14 TRBV21-1 . TGTGCCAGCAGCAATACAGGCAGTAACTATGGCTACACCTTC CASSNTGSNYGYTF
TRBD1 TRBJ1-3 14 TRBV5-1 few TGCGCCAGCAGCTTAGGACAGGGTGCGGACACCATATATTTT CASSLGQGADTIYF
TRBD2 TRBJ2-1 15 TRBV5-6 once TGTGCCAGCAGAACGGGACTAGCGGGAGTAGATGAGCAGTTCTTC CASRTGLAGVDEQFF
. TRBJ2-3 14 TRBV18 . TGTGCCAGCTCACCAGAGCGAGGGACAGATACGCAGTATTTT CASSPERGTDTQYF
TRBD2 TRBJ2-7 18 TRBV5-1 . TGCGCCAGCAGCTGGGGACTAGCGGGAGTTCTGGGCCCCTACGAGCAGTACTTC CASSWGLAGVLGPYEQYF
TRBD1 TRBJ2-2 17 TRBV7-9 . TGTGCCAGCAGCTCCATCCCGGGACAGGGGCACACCGGGGAGCTGTTTTTT CASSSIPGQGHTGELFF
TRBD1 TRBJ1-4 15 TRBV4-1 . TGCGCCAGCAGCCACCCCGGGACAGGGGGCGAAAGACTGTTTTTT CASSHPGTGGERLFF
. TRBJ2-1 13 TRBV29-1 . TGCAGTTGGAGGGGCGCGACTCGGGGTGAGCAGTTCTTC CSWRGATRGEQFF
. TRBJ2-5 16 TRBV6-5 . TGTGCCAGCAGTTACTCGGGTTTAGGGGCCCAAGAGACCCAGTACTTC CASSYSGLGAQETQYF
TRBD1 TRBJ1-2 14 TRBV5-1 . TGCGCCAGCAGCTTGGGACAGGGAGTCTATGGCTACACCTTC CASSLGQGVYGYTF
TRBD1 TRBJ2-6 18 TRBV7-9 . TGTGCCAGCGGTACAGACAGGGGGATCAGCTCTGGGGCCAACGTCCTGACTTTC CASGTDRGISSGANVLTF
. TRBJ1-1 15 TRBV10-3 . TGTGCCATCAGTGATAATTATCTGCGGGGAGTTGAAGCTTTCTTT CAISDNYLRGVEAFF
TRBD2 TRBJ2-5 17 TRBV7-6 . TGTGCCAGCAGCTTAGGACTTAGGGGAGGGGTCGGGGAGACCCAGTACTTC CASSLGLRGGVGETQYF
TRBD2 TRBJ2-1 14 TRBV7-2 . TGTGCCAGCATGCGGACTAGCGGAGCCGATGAGCAGTTCTTC CASMRTSGADEQFF
TRBD1 TRBJ1-6 14 TRBV29-1 . TGCAGCGTTAAGGACAGGGGGCAGACTTCACCCCTCCACTTT CSVKDRGQTSPLHF
. TRBJ1-1 11 TRBV4-2 . TGTGCCAGCAGCCAAGGAGCCGAAGCTTTCTTT CASSQGAEAFF
TRBD2 TRBJ2-2 15 TRBV9 . TGTGCCAGCACCAAAAGCGGGAGCCACACCGGGGAGCTGTTTTTT CASTKSGSHTGELFF
. TRBJ1-3 13 TRBV5-4 . TGTGCCAGCAGCTTGGCAGGGAGAAACACCATATATTTT CASSLAGRNTIYF
. TRBJ2-4 15 TRBV7-2 . TGTGCCAGCAGCCCCACCCGGGTAGCCAAAAACATTCAGTACTTC CASSPTRVAKNIQYF
. TRBJ2-7 13 TRBV28 once TGTGCCAGCAGTTTGAACGGGGTCTACGAGCAGTACTTC CASSLNGVYEQYF